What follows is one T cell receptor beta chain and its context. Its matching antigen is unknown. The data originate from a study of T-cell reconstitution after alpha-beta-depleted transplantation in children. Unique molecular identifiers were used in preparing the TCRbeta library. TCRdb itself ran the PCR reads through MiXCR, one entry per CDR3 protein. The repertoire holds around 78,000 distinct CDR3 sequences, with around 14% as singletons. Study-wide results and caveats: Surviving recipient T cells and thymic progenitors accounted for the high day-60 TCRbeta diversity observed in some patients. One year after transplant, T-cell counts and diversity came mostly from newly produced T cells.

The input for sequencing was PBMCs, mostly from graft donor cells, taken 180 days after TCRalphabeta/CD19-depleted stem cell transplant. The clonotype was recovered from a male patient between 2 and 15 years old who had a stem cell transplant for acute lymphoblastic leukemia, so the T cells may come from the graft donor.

CDR3 in DNA: TGCAGTGCTAGTACAGGGGACACTGAAGCTTTCTTT. Protein sequence: CSASTGDTEAFF. The chain employs TRBV20-1 and TRBJ1-1; 7 positions match TRBD1. Losses at the gene ends were 3 bases for V and 3 bases for J; bases not matched to a gene: 1. Germline V gene lookup returns CDR1 DFQATT and CDR2 SNEGSKA (reference sequence). The CDR3 covers 12 residues.